These T cell receptor beta chains were read from a single sample in a study of T cells in Graves' hyperthyroidism and ophthalmopathy. TCRdb reprocessed the multiplex PCR reads via MiXCR and lists one record per CDR3 protein. The profile shows roughly 290,000 distinct CDR3 sequences, 15% to 20% of them singletons. Source material: blood. These receptors all stem from a woman between 55 and 75 years old with Graves' ophthalmopathy. Both conserved end residues are part of each CDR3. D genes are given only for firm matches. A row's size may be missing; if present it is once, few, many or a size class.

13	TRBV6-1	many	.	TRBJ1-2	CASSNQGSYGYTF	TGTGCCAGCAGTAACCAGGGGAGCTATGGCTACACCTTC
14	TRBV12-3/TRBV12-4	few	.	TRBJ2-2	CASRRLARTGELFF	TGTGCCAGCAGGCGACTCGCTCGCACCGGGGAGCTGTTTTTT
14	TRBV9	.	.	TRBJ1-2	CASSVSQTGYGYTF	TGTGCCAGCAGCGTATCTCAGACAGGCTATGGCTACACCTTC
16	TRBV27	many	TRBD1	TRBJ2-7	CASSSIKPGQDYEQYF	TGTGCCAGCAGTTCAATAAAGCCGGGACAGGACTACGAGCAGTACTTC
15	TRBV7-9	many	TRBD2	TRBJ2-7	CASSPRTSGSSEQYF	TGTGCCAGCAGCCCGCGGACTAGCGGGAGTAGCGAGCAGTACTTC
15	TRBV4-2	many	.	TRBJ1-2	CASSQLMDTNYGYTF	TGTGCCAGCAGCCAGCTGATGGACACGAACTATGGCTACACCTTC
13	TRBV4-2	.	.	TRBJ1-1	CASSQGLGTEAFF	TGTGCCAGCAGCCAAGGCCTCGGCACTGAAGCTTTCTTT
13	TRBV6-5	many	.	TRBJ2-7	CASSYSNSYEQYF	TGTGCCAGCAGTTACTCGAACAGCTACGAGCAGTACTTC
17	TRBV9	few	TRBD2	TRBJ2-3	CASSARSSGDNTDTQYF	TGTGCCAGCAGCGCCCGTTCTAGCGGGGACAACACAGATACGCAGTATTTT
12	TRBV27	.	.	TRBJ2-5	CASRDTQETQYF	TGTGCCAGCCGGGACACACAAGAGACCCAGTACTTC
17	TRBV25-1	.	.	TRBJ1-3	CASSECPGLYSGNTIYF	TGTGCCAGCAGTGAATGTCCAGGACTGTACTCTGGAAACACCATATATTTT
12	TRBV6-2/TRBV6-3	many	TRBD1	TRBJ1-2	CASSHGTAGYTF	TGTGCCAGCAGTCACGGGACAGCCGGCTACACCTTC
13	TRBV9	many	.	TRBJ2-1	CASSVARVDEQFF	TGTGCCAGCAGCGTAGCCAGGGTGGATGAGCAGTTCTTC
14	TRBV5-4	.	.	TRBJ1-4	CASSLNRAGEKLFF	TGTGCCAGCAGCTTGAACAGGGCCGGTGAAAAACTGTTTTTT
13	TRBV27	many	TRBD1	TRBJ2-7	CASSLDRSHEQYF	TGTGCCAGCAGTTTGGACAGGAGCCACGAGCAGTACTTC
15	TRBV5-1	.	TRBD2	TRBJ2-7	CASSFTPGGVDEQYF	TGCGCCAGCAGCTTCACCCCGGGGGGGGTAGACGAGCAGTACTTC
15	TRBV18	few	TRBD1	TRBJ2-1	CASSILTTGYNEQFF	TGTGCCAGCTCGATACTGACGACAGGGTACAATGAGCAGTTCTTC
14	TRBV6-2/TRBV6-3	many	.	TRBJ1-1	CASSSVQGYTEAFF	TGTGCCAGCAGTTCGGTCCAGGGATACACTGAAGCTTTCTTT
12	TRBV7-6	many	.	TRBJ2-1	CASSPHRHEQFF	TGTGCCAGCAGCCCCCATAGACATGAGCAGTTCTTC
14	TRBV20-1	many	.	TRBJ2-7	CSARGFGGSYEQYF	TGCAGTGCTAGAGGCTTTGGCGGCTCCTACGAGCAGTACTTC
12	TRBV28	many	.	TRBJ1-2	CATTGLLYGYTF	TGTGCCACCACGGGACTTCTCTATGGCTACACCTTC
15	TRBV6-2/TRBV6-3	many	TRBD1	TRBJ1-6	CASSYGGTGHSPLHF	TGTGCCAGCAGTTACGGAGGGACAGGACATTCACCCCTCCACTTT
14	TRBV20-1	many	TRBD1	TRBJ1-4	CSAREQGAGEKLFF	TGCAGTGCGAGAGAGCAGGGGGCGGGTGAAAAACTGTTTTTT
13	TRBV9	.	TRBD1	TRBJ1-2	CASNRDRDNGYTF	TGTGCCAGCAACCGGGACAGGGACAATGGCTACACCTTC
15	TRBV19	.	.	TRBJ2-7	CASSIQRGSSYEQYF	TGTGCCAGTAGTATCCAGAGAGGGAGCTCCTACGAGCAGTACTTC
12	TRBV29-1	few	.	TRBJ1-5	CSVFSGDQPQHF	TGCAGCGTTTTTTCAGGGGATCAGCCCCAGCATTTT
17	TRBV7-2	many	.	TRBJ2-3	CASSSVPTLSSTDTQYF	TGTGCCAGCAGCTCCGTACCAACGCTGTCTAGCACAGATACGCAGTATTTT
15	TRBV5-4	few	.	TRBJ1-2	CASSLVGTDYYGYTF	TGTGCCAGCAGCTTGGTCGGAACAGACTACTATGGCTACACCTTC
15	TRBV18	many	.	TRBJ1-1	CASSFSSSRDTEAFF	TGTGCCAGCTCATTCTCGTCCTCCAGGGACACTGAAGCTTTCTTT
14	TRBV9	few	.	TRBJ2-7	CASSVGNGAYEQYF	TGTGCCAGCAGCGTAGGTAACGGGGCCTACGAGCAGTACTTC
13	TRBV2	many	.	TRBJ1-4	CATHRDTNEKLFF	TGTGCCACCCACCGGGACACCAATGAAAAACTGTTTTTT
15	TRBV4-2	few	.	TRBJ1-2	CASSQDRGMGYGYTF	TGTGCCAGCAGCCAAGACAGGGGAATGGGCTATGGCTACACCTTC
15	TRBV3-1	few	TRBD1	TRBJ2-2	CASSFRQGNTGELFF	TGTGCCAGCAGCTTCCGACAGGGGAACACCGGGGAGCTGTTTTTT
13	TRBV6-1	many	.	TRBJ1-2	CASSYDRHYGYTF	TGTGCCAGCAGTTACGACAGACACTATGGCTACACCTTC
17	TRBV28	many	TRBD1	TRBJ2-3	CASSFRPGQFGTDTQYF	TGTGCCAGCAGTTTTCGTCCGGGACAGTTTGGGACAGATACGCAGTATTTT
11	TRBV27	.	.	TRBJ2-1	CASSQTDEQFF	TGTGCCAGCAGTCAAACGGATGAGCAGTTCTTC
16	TRBV5-4	.	.	TRBJ1-6	CASSLGGGRMDSPLHF	TGTGCCAGCAGCTTGGGGGGGGGTCGGATGGATTCACCCCTCCACTTT
13	TRBV5-1	many	.	TRBJ1-5	CASSQEPGRPQHF	TGCGCCAGCAGCCAGGAGCCAGGTCGGCCCCAGCATTTT
14	TRBV5-1	many	.	TRBJ2-3	CASSSQGSTDTQYF	TGCGCCAGCAGCTCCCAGGGTAGCACAGATACGCAGTATTTT
15	TRBV15	.	.	TRBJ2-7	CATSRTEHSSYEQYF	TGTGCCACCAGCAGGACAGAACATTCTTCCTACGAGCAGTACTTC
14	TRBV28	many	TRBD1	TRBJ1-6	CASSPDRDISPLHF	TGTGCCAGCAGTCCGGACAGGGATATTTCACCCCTCCACTTT
12	TRBV14	.	.	TRBJ1-4	CASSQSTEKLFF	TGTGCCAGCAGCCAATCTACAGAAAAACTGTTTTTT
18	TRBV19	.	.	TRBJ2-2	CASSNGRGNTLSTGELFF	TGTGCCAGTAGCAATGGAAGGGGAAACACTCTGAGCACCGGGGAGCTGTTTTTT